A selection of T cell receptor beta chains follows, all from one sample in a study of CD8 T cells in Susac syndrome. Via MiXCR, TCRdb re-called the immunoSEQ multiplex PCR reads, giving one row per CDR3 protein. The sample holds 84,000 or so distinct CDR3 sequences, 90% to 97% seen once. Sequences were obtained from CD8+ T cells from PBMCs. Receptors originate from a human donor with Susac syndrome. Each CDR3 is given with its conserved first and last residue. A D gene is named only where the DNA matches it firmly. Rows give clone size only sometimes, using once, few, many, or a class for an expanded clone.

v_gene	abundance	d_gene	j_gene	CDR3nt	CDR3aa
TRBV6-5	NA	NA	TRBJ1-1	TGTGCCAGCAGTTACGTGGCGAACACTGAAGCTTTCTTT	CASSYVANTEAFF
TRBV13	NA	NA	TRBJ1-6	TGTGCCAGCAGCACAAGGGGATATAATTCACCCCTCCACTTT	CASSTRGYNSPLHF
TRBV20-1	NA	TRBD1	TRBJ1-2	TGCAGTGCAACCGATTCCGGGACAGGGCTTATCTATGGCTACACCTTC	CSATDSGTGLIYGYTF
TRBV7-7	NA	NA	TRBJ2-4	TGTGCTAGGGCGGAAGTTTCCCTACACGCCAAAAACATTCAGTACTTC	CARAEVSLHAKNIQYF
TRBV9	NA	NA	TRBJ1-1	TGTGCCAGCAGCGTAGCCTTATCAGTAAGTGAAGCTTTCTTT	CASSVALSVSEAFF
TRBV6-5	NA	NA	TRBJ1-1	TGTGCCAGCAGTTACTCAGGCAGCACTGAAGCTTTCTTT	CASSYSGSTEAFF
TRBV9	NA	NA	TRBJ2-7	TGTGCCAGGGGATACGAGCAGTACTTC	CARGYEQYF
TRBV20-1	once	NA	TRBJ2-4	TGCAGTGCTAGAGATCTGGTGAATACTCATCTAGCCAAAAACATTCAGTACTTC	CSARDLVNTHLAKNIQYF
TRBV27	NA	TRBD1	TRBJ1-2	TGTGCCAGCAGTGCGGACAGGCCAACGGTGTGGGGCTACACCTTC	CASSADRPTVWGYTF
TRBV7-9	once	NA	TRBJ2-1	TGTGCCAGCAGCTCGACATCGATCTCCTACAATGAGCAGTTCTTC	CASSSTSISYNEQFF
TRBV29-1	NA	TRBD2	TRBJ2-1	TGCAGCGTGGGGGGGGATGAGCAGTTCTTC	CSVGGDEQFF
TRBV20-1	NA	TRBD2	TRBJ2-5	TGCAGTGCTAGAGATATACTAGCGGGTAGGGAGACCCAGTACTTC	CSARDILAGRETQYF
TRBV20-1	once	NA	TRBJ1-2	TGCAGTGCTAGAGCGGAAATGGACTATGGCTACACCTTC	CSARAEMDYGYTF
TRBV27	once	NA	TRBJ1-5	TGTGCCAGCAGGGAAGGGTCGTATAGCAATCAGCCCCAGCATTTT	CASREGSYSNQPQHF
TRBV3-1	NA	NA	TRBJ2-5	TGTGCCAGCAGCCCGGCTGAAGAGACCCAGTACTTC	CASSPAEETQYF
TRBV29-1	NA	TRBD2	TRBJ2-7	TGCAGCGTTGAGCTAGGACTAGTAGGCGCCGAGCAGTACTTC	CSVELGLVGAEQYF
TRBV13	NA	NA	TRBJ2-7	TGTGCCAGCAGCCAAACTAGTCCCCCCTACGAGCAGTACTTC	CASSQTSPPYEQYF
TRBV21-1	NA	NA	TRBJ1-2	TGTGCCAGCAGCAAAGGGGCAGGTTCCTATGGCTACACCTTC	CASSKGAGSYGYTF
TRBV29-1	NA	TRBD2	TRBJ2-1	TGCAGCGTTGAGCGGGAGGCCGAAAGGGAGCAGTTCTTC	CSVEREAEREQFF
TRBV16	NA	NA	TRBJ1-1	TGTGCCAGCAGCCAATCAGGGATCCCAAGGACTGAAGCTTTCTTT	CASSQSGIPRTEAFF